This is a list of T cell receptor beta chains from one sample in a study of cytomegalovirus exposure and HLA in healthy donors. This table comes from immunoSEQ multiplex PCR, and its TCRdb copy is limited to in-frame clones, with some not included. The sample has 150,000 to 200,000 clones, 85% seen once. The sample taken for sequencing was PBMCs. The source of these receptors is a man aged 25-45 years in good health and CMV-seropositive. Both conserved end residues are trimmed from each CDR3.

J gene: TRBJ2-7; V gene: TRBV5-1; CDR3 protein: ASSYDRAYEQY
J gene: TRBJ1-3; V gene: TRBV4-3; CDR3 protein: ASSLWGQGAEGGNTIY
J gene: TRBJ1-1; V gene: TRBV9; CDR3 protein: ASSAPQGGDTEAF
J gene: TRBJ2-5; V gene: TRBV7-6; CDR3 protein: ASSFSASGGAETQY
J gene: TRBJ2-2; V gene: TRBV19; CDR3 protein: ASLGARPNTGELF
J gene: TRBJ1-1; V gene: TRBV18; CDR3 protein: ASSPGADTEAF
J gene: TRBJ1-2; V gene: TRBV7-9; CDR3 protein: ASSVGTADYT
J gene: TRBJ2-1; V gene: TRBV28; CDR3 protein: ASILGDRDNEQF
J gene: TRBJ1-2; V gene: TRBV19; CDR3 protein: ASRLQGFNYGYT
J gene: TRBJ2-1; V gene: TRBV4-3; CDR3 protein: ASSNSGGTYNEQF
J gene: TRBJ1-1; V gene: TRBV29-1; CDR3 protein: SVLTGGITEAF
J gene: TRBJ1-5; V gene: TRBV9; CDR3 protein: ASSVYGVGQPQH
J gene: TRBJ1-2; V gene: TRBV18; CDR3 protein: ASSLTGVRYGYT
J gene: TRBJ2-5; V gene: TRBV2; CDR3 protein: ATVLASGQETQY
J gene: TRBJ2-1; V gene: TRBV6-5; CDR3 protein: ASSYSLRGGENEQF
J gene: TRBJ2-1; V gene: TRBV7-9; CDR3 protein: ASSLGHTEQF
J gene: TRBJ1-1; V gene: TRBV6-6; CDR3 protein: ASSLTEAGGTEAF
J gene: TRBJ2-2; V gene: TRBV11-2; CDR3 protein: ASSPGALNTGELF
J gene: TRBJ1-3; V gene: TRBV4-1; CDR3 protein: ASSRGGIVLSGNTIY
J gene: TRBJ2-2; V gene: TRBV10-3; CDR3 protein: AISVPPRGLSTGELF
J gene: TRBJ1-4; V gene: TRBV7-3; CDR3 protein: ASSSGGGRATNEKLF
J gene: TRBJ2-6; V gene: TRBV29-1; CDR3 protein: SVAGANVLT
J gene: TRBJ2-1; V gene: TRBV7-2; CDR3 protein: ASSLARVNEQF
J gene: TRBJ2-7; V gene: TRBV7-2; CDR3 protein: ASSLGIDRGLYEQY